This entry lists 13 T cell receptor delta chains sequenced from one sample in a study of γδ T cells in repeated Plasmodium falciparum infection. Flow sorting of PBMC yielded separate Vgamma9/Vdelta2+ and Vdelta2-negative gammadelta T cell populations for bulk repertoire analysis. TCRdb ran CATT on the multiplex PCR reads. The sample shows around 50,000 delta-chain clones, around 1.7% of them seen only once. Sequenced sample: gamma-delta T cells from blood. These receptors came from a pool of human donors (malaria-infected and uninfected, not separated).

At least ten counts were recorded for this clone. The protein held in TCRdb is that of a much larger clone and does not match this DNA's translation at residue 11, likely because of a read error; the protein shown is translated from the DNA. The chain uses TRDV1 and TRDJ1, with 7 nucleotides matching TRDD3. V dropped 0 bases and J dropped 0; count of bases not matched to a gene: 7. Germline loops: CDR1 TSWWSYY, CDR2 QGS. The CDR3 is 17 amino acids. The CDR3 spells CALGELRWGTHTDKLIF. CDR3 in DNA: TGTGCTCTTGGGGAACTTAGGTGGGGGACGCACACCGATAAACTCATCTTT.

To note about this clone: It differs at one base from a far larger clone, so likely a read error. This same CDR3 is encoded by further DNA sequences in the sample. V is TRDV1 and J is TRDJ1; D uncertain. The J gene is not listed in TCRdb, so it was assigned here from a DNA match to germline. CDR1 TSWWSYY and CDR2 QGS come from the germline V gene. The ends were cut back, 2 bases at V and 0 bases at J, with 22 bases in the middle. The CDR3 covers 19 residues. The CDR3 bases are TGTGCTCTTGGGGAAAGCCCCCCACTCCGACCACCGTACACCGATAAACTCATCTTT. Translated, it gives CALGESPPLRPPYTDKLIF.

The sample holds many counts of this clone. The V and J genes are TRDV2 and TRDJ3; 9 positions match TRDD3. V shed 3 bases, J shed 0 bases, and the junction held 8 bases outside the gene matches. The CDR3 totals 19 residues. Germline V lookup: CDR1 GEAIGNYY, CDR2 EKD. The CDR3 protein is CACDRVLGDLSWDTRQMFF. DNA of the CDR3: TGTGCCTGTGACCGGGTGCTGGGGGATCTCTCCTGGGACACCCGACAGATGTTTTTC.

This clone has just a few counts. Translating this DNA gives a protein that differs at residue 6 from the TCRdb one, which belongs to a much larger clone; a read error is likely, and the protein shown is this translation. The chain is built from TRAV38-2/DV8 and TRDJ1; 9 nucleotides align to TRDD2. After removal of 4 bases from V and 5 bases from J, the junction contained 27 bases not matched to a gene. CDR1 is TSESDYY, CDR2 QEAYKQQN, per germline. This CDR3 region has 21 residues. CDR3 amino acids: CAYRGLPTSRGKSSVEDKLIF. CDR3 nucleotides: TGTGCTTATAGGGGCCTTCCTACTTCTAGGGGTAAATCGAGTGTGGAAGATAAACTCATCTTT.

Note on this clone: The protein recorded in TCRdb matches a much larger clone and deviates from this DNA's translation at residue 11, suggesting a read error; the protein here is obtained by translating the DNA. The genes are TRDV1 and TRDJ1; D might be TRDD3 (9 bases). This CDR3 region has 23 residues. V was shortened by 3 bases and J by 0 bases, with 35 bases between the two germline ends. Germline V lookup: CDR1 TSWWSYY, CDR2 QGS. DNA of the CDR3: TGTGCTCTTGGGGAGAGCTTCCTACCGTACGGGGGGATACTTTGGGCTTACACCGATAAACTCATCTTT. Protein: CALGESFLPYGGILWAYTDKLIF.

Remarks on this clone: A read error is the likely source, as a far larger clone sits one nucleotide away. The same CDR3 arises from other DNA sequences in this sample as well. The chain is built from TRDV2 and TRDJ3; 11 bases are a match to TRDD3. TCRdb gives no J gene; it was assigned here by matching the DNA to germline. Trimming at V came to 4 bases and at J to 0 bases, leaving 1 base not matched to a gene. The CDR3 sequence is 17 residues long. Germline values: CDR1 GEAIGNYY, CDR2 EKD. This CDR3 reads CACDTGGYSWDTRQMFF. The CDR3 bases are TGTGCCTGTGATACTGGGGGATACTCCTGGGACACCCGACAGATGTTTTTC.

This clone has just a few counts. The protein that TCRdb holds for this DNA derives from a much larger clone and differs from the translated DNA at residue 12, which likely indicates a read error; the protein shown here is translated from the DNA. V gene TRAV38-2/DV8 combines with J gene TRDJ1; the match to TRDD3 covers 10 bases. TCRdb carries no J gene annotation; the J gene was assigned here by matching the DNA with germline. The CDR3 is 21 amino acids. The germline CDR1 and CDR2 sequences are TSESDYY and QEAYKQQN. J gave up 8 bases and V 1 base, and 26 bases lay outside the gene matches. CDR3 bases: TGTGCTTATAGGAGCTTCTCCGATCCTGGGGAGGAGTGGGGGATACACCCAAAACTCATCTTT. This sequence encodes CAYRSFSDPGEEWGIHPKLIF.

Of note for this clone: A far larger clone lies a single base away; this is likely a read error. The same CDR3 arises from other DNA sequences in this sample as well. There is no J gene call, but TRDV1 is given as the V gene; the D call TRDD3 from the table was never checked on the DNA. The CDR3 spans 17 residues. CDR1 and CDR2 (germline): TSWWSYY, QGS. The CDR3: CALGELLRSELPSKLIF. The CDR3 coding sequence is TGTGCTCTTGGGGAACTCCTACGGTCGGAACTGCCTAGCAAGCTCATCTTT.

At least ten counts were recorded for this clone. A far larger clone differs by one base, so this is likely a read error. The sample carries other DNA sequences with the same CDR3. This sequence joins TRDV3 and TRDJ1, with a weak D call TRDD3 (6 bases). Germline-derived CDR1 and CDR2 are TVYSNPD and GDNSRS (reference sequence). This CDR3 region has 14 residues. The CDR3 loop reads CAFNRGWRDIKLIF. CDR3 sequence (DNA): TGCGCCTTTAATCGGGGATGGAGGGATATTAAACTCATCTTT.

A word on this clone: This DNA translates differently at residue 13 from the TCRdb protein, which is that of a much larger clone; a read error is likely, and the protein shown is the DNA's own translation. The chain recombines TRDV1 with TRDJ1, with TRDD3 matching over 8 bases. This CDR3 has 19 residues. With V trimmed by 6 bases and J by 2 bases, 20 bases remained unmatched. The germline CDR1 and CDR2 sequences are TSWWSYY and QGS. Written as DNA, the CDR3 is TGTGCTCTTGGCCCTTCTCACCGGGGGTACTGGGGGGTAACCGATAAACTCATCTTT. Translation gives CALGPSHRGYWGVTDKLIF.

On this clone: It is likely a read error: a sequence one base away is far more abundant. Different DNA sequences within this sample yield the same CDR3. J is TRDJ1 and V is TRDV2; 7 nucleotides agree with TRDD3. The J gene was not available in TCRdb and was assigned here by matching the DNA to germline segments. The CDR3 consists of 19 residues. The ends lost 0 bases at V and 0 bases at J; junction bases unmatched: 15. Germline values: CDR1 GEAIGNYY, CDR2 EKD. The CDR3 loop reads CACDTVETGGDLYTDKLIF. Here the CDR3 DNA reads TGTGCCTGTGACACCGTTGAAACAGGGGGGGATCTGTACACCGATAAACTCATCTTT.

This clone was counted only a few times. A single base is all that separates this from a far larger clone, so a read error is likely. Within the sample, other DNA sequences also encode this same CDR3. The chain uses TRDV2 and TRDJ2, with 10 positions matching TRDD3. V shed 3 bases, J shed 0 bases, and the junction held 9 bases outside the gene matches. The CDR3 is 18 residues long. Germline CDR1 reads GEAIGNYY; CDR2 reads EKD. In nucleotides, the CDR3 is TGTGCCTGTGACGGGGGTACCGGGGGATACGCTTTGACAGCACAACTCTTCTTT. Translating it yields CACDGGTGGYALTAQLFF.

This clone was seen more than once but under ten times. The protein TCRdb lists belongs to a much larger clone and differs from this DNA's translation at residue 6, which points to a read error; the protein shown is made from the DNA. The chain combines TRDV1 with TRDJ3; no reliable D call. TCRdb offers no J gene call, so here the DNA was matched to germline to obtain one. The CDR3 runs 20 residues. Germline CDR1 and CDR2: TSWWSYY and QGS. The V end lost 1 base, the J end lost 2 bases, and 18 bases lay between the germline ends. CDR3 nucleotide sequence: TGTGCTCTTGGGGAACCAGGTTGCCCCCTCCAAACCTGGGACACCCGACAGATGTTTTTC. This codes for CALGEPGCPLQTWDTRQMFF.